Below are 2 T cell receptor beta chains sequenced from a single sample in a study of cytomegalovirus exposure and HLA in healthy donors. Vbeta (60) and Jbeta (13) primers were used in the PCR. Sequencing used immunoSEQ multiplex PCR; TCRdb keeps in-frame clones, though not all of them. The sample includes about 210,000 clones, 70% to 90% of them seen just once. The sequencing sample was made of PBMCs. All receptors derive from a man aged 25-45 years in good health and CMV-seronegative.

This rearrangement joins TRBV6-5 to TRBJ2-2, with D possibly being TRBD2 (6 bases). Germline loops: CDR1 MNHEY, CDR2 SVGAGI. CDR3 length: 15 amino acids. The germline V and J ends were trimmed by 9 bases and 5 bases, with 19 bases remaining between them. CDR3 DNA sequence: TGTGCCAGTAGACTAGGCAGTTTTGAGACCGGGGAGCTGTTTTTT. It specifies CASRLGSFETGELFF.

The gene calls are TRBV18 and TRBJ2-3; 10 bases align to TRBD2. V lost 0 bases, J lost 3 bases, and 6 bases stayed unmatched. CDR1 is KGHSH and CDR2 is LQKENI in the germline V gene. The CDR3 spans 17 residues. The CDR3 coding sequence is TGTGCCAGCTCACCACCGAGGGCTAGCGGGGGAACAGATACGCAGTATTTT. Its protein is CASSPPRASGGTDTQYF.